This T cell receptor beta chain was recorded in a study of T-cell reconstitution after alpha-beta-depleted transplantation in children. TCRbeta library construction was performed incorporating unique molecular identifiers. In TCRdb, the PCR reads were re-called with MiXCR into one record per CDR3 protein. The sample carries about 16,000 distinct CDR3 sequences, less than 9.5% recorded once. The CDR3 spans 13 residues. The V end lost 2 bases, the J end lost 3 bases, and 3 bases lay between the germline ends. The V gene's germline CDR1 is SGHNT and CDR2 YYREEE (reference sequence). General study results and limits: T-cell counts and diversity were attributed mostly to newly produced T cells one year after transplant. The study reportedly traced alpha-beta T cells about two months after transplant to several hundred expanded graft clones.

Note on this clonotype: Its antigen is not identified.

The V call is TRBV5-4, the J call TRBJ2-6, with no clear D. The TCR was taken from a boy under two years old who had a stem cell transplant for Wiskott-Aldrich syndrome, so the T cells may come from the graft donor. Here the sequenced sample was PBMCs, mostly from graft donor cells, taken 60 days after TCRalphabeta/CD19-depleted stem cell transplant. CDR3 nucleotide sequence: TGTGCCAGCAGCTTTCTTGGGGCCAACGTCCTGACTTTC. Residues: CASSFLGANVLTF.